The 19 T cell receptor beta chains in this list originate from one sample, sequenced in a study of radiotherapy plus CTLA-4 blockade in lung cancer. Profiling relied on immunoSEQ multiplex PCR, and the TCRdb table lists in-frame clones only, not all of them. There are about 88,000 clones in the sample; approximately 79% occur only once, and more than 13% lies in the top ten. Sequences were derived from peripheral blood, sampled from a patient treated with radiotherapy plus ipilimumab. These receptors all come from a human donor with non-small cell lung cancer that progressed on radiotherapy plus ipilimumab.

The CDR3 loop is CASSLAGASYEQFF. In DNA, the CDR3 is TGTGCCAGCAGTTTGGCAGGGGCCTCTTATGAGCAGTTCTTC. The chain combines TRBV28 with TRBJ2-1; tentatively, D is TRBD1 (6 bases). CDR1 is MDHEN, CDR2 SYDVKM, per germline. The V end was cut by 3 bases, the J end by 8 bases, with 14 bases between. The CDR3 has 14 residues.

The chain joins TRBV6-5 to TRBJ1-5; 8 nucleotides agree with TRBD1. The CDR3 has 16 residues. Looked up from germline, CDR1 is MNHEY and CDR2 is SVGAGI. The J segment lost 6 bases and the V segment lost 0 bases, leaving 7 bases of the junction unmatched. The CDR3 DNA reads TGTGCCAGCAGTTACTCAGGGGGGGGGACAGGTCAGCCCCAGCATTTT. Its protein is CASSYSGGGTGQPQHF.

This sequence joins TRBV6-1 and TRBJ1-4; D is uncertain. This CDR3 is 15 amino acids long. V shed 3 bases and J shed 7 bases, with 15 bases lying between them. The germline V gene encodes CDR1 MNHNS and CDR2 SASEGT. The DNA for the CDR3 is TGTGCCAGCAGTGAGTGGTCCGCCCGCCGTGAAAAACTGTTTTTT. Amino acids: CASSEWSARREKLFF.

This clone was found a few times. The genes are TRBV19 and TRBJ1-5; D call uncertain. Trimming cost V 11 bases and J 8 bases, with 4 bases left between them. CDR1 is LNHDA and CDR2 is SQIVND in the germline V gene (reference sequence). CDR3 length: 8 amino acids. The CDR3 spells CAGKPQHF. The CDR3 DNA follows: TGTGCCGGAAAGCCCCAGCATTTT.

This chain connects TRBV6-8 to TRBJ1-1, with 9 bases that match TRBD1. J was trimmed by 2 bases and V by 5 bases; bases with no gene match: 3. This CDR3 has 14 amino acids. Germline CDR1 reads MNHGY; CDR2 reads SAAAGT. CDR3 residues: CASSGGQGNTEAFF. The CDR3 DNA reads TGTGCCAGCAGTGGGGGACAGGGTAACACTGAAGCTTTCTTT.

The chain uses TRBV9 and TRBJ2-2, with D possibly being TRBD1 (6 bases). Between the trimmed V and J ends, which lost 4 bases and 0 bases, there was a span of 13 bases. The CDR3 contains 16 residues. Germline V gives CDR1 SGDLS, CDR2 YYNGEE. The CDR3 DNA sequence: TGTGCCAGCAGCTCCGTTCAGGGGACGAACACCGGGGAGCTGTTTTTT. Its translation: CASSSVQGTNTGELFF.

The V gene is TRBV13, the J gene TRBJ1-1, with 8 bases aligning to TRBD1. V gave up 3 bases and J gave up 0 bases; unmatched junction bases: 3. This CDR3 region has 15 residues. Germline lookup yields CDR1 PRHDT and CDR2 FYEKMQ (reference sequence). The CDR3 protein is CASSFRGRMNTEAFF. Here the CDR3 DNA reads TGTGCCAGCAGCTTCAGGGGGCGAATGAACACTGAAGCTTTCTTT.

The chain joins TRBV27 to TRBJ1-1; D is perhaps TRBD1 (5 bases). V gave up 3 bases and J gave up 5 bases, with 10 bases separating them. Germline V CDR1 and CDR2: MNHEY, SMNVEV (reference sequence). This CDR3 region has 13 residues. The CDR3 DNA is TGTGCCAGCAGTTTCAAAGGGGAAACTGAAGCTTTCTTT. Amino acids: CASSFKGETEAFF.

The CDR3 DNA sequence: TGCGCCAGCAGCTTGGGGGCGACAGGGCTGGGAGAGACCCAGTACTTC. The encoded protein is CASSLGATGLGETQYF. This chain joins TRBV5-1 and TRBJ2-5; 7 nucleotides align to TRBD1. Germline V gives CDR1 SGHRS, CDR2 YFSETQ. With 0 bases clipped from V and 4 bases from J, the junction kept 9 bases outside the gene matches. This CDR3 region has 16 residues.

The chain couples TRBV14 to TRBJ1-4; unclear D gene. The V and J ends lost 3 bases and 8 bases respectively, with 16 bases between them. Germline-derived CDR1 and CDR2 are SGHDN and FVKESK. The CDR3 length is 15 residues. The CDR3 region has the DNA TGTGCCAGCAGCCAGTATCGGGGATTAGGGGAAAAACTGTTTTTT. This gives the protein CASSQYRGLGEKLFF.

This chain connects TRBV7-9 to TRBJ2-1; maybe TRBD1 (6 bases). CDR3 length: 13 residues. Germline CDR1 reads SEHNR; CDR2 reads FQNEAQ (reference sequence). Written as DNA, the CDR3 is TGTGGATACGCGACAGGAACCTACAATGAGCAGTTCTTC. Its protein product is CGYATGTYNEQFF.

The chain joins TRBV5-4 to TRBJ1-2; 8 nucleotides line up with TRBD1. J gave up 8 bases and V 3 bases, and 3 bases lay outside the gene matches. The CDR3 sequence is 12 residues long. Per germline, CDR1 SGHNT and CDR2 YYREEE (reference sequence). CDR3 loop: CASSSTGDGYTF. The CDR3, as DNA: TGTGCCAGCAGCTCGACAGGGGACGGCTACACCTTC.

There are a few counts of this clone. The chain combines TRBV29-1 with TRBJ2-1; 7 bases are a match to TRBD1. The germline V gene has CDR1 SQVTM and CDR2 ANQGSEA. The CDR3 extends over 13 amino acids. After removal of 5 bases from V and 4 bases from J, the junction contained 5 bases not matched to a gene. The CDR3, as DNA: TGCAGCGTTCGGGACAGTGCGTACAATGAGCAGTTCTTC. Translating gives CSVRDSAYNEQFF.

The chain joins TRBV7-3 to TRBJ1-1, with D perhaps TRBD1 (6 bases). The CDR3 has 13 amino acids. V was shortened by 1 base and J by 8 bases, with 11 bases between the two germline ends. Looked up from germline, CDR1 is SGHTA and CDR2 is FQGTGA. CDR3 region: CASSLIRGHEAFF. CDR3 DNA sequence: TGTGCCAGCAGCTTAATCAGGGGACACGAAGCTTTCTTT.

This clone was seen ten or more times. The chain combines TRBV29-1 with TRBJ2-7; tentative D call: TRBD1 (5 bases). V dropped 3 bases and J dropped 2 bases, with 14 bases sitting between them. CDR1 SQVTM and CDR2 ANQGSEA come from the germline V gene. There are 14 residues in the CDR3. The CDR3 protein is CSVEWVGEPYEQYF. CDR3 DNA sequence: TGCAGCGTTGAGTGGGTAGGGGAACCCTACGAGCAGTACTTC.

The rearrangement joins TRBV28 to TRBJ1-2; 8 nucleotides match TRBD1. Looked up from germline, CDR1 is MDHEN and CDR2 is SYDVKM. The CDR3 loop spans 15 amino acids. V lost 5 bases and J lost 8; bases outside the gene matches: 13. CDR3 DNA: TGTGCCAGCAGTCTCGCATTGACAGGGGTAGGAGGCTACACCTTC. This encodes CASSLALTGVGGYTF.

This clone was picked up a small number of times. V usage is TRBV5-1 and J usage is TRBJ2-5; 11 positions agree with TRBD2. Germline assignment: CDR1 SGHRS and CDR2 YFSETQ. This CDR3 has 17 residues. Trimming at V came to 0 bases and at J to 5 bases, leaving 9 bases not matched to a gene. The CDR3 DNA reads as TGCGCCAGCAGCTTGGACGAACTAGCGGGAGTTGTGGAGACCCAGTACTTC. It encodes CASSLDELAGVVETQYF.

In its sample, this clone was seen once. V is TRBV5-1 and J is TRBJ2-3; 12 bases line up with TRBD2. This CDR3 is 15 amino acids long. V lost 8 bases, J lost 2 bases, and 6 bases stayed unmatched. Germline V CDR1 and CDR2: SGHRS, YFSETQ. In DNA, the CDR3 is TGCGCCAGTTGGACTAGCGGGAATCCCACAGATACGCAGTATTTT. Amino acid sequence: CASWTSGNPTDTQYF.

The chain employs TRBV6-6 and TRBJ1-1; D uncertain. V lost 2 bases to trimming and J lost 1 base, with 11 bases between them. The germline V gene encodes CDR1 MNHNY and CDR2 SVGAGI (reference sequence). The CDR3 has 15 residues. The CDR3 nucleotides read TGTGCCAGCAGTTACCCCGGGGTTTCGAACACTGAAGCTTTCTTT. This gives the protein CASSYPGVSNTEAFF.